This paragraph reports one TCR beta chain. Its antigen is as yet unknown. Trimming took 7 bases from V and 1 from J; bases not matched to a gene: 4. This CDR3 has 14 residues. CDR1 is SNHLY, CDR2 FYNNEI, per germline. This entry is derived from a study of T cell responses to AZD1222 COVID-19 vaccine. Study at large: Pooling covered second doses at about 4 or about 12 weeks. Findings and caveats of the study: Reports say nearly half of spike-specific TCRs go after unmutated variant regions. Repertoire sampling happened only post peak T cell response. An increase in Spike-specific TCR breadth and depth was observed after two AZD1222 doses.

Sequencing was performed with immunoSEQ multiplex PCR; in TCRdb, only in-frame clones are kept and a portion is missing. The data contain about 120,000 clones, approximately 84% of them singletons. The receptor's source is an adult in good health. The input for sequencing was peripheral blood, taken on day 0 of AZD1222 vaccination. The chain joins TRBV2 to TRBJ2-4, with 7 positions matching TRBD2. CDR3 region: CASTRGDAKNIQYF. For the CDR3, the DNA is TGTGCCAGCACCCGGGGGGACGCCAAAAACATTCAGTACTTC.